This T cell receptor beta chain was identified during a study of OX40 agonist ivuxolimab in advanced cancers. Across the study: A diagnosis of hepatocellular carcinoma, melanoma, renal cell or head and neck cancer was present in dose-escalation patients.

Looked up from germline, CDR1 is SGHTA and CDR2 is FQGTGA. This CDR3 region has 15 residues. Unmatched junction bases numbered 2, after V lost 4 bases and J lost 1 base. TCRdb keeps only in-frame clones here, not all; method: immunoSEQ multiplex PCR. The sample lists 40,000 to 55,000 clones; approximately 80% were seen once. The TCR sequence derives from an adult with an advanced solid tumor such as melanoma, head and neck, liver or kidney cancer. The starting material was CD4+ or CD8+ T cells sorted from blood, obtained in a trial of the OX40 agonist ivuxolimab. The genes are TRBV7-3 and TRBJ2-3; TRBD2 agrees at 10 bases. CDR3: CASSSGTSGTDTQYF. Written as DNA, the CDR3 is TGTGCCAGCAGCTCCGGGACTAGCGGCACAGATACGCAGTATTTT.